This TCR beta chain was sequenced during a study of cytomegalovirus exposure and HLA in healthy donors. The PCR employed 60 Vbeta primers together with 13 Jbeta primers. Assay: immunoSEQ multiplex PCR; the TCRdb copy retains only in-frame clones and omits some. Of 100,000 to 150,000 clones in the sample, around 77% are singletons; the top ten hold roughly 1%. The CDR3 has 13 residues. The germline V gene has CDR1 MDHEN and CDR2 SYDVKM. V was pared by 4 bases and J by 8 bases, with 12 bases between. J is TRBJ1-5 and V is TRBV28; D is undetermined. The specimen sequenced was PBMCs. The source of this sequence is a woman in her sixties or seventies in good health and CMV-seronegative. The CDR3 DNA reads as TGTGCCAGCAGTTCGACTGTTGTTGAGCCCCAGCATTTT. Translating it yields CASSSTVVEPQHF.